These 7 T cell receptor beta chains were sequenced from one sample in a study of preoperative IRX-2 immunotherapy in early breast cancer. This table comes from immunoSEQ multiplex PCR, and its TCRdb copy is limited to in-frame clones, with some not included. The sample gives 15,000 to 25,000 clones, 70% to 90% of which show up once; about 1.2% is in the top ten. Treatment meaning: preoperative locoregional IRX-2 cytokine immunotherapy. The sample consisted of lymph node tissue, taken after IRX-2 immunotherapy. The source of these receptors is a human donor with breast cancer.

The gene calls are TRBV18 and TRBJ1-1; D might be TRBD1 (5 bases). The V gene's germline CDR1 is KGHSH and CDR2 LQKENI. Trimming stripped 3 bases from V and 4 bases from J, with 15 bases between. This CDR3 region has 15 residues. CDR3 nucleotides: TGTGCCAGCTCACCCATAGGGGAGTCAGGCACTGAAGCTTTCTTT. Translation: CASSPIGESGTEAFF.

The chain recombines TRBV18 with TRBJ2-7, with a weak D call TRBD1 (5 bases). The V end lost 6 bases, the J end lost 7 bases, and 13 bases lay between the germline ends. The CDR3 length is 12 residues. Germline lookup yields CDR1 KGHSH and CDR2 LQKENI. In DNA, the CDR3 is TGTGCCAGCTCCCCCAAAGGGGAAGAGCAGTACTTC. The encoded protein is CASSPKGEEQYF.

The chain combines TRBV19 with TRBJ2-7; the match to TRBD1 covers 11 bases. The germline V gene encodes CDR1 LNHDA and CDR2 SQIVND (reference sequence). The ends lost 4 bases at V and 9 bases at J; junction bases unmatched: 2. The CDR3 length is 12 residues. The CDR3 DNA reads as TGTGCCAGTAGTACCGGACAGGGGGCGCAGTACTTC. This encodes CASSTGQGAQYF.

V usage is TRBV19 and J usage is TRBJ2-1; 12 bases fit TRBD2. The CDR3 has 14 amino acids. Germline values: CDR1 LNHDA, CDR2 SQIVND (reference sequence). V shed 6 bases, J shed 9 bases, and the junction held 6 bases outside the gene matches. For the CDR3, the DNA is TGTGCCAGTAGCCCCGGACTAGCGGGACGTGAGCAGTTCTTC. As protein: CASSPGLAGREQFF.

V is TRBV11-3 and J is TRBJ1-1; TRBD1 matches 7 bases. Germline V gene data show CDR1 as SGHNT and CDR2 as YENEEA. Trimming removed 4 bases from V and 1 base from J; junction bases left unmatched: 18. CDR3 size: 19 residues. The CDR3 loop reads CASSSSIFNLPGGNTEAFF. The CDR3 DNA reads TGTGCCAGCAGCTCCTCGATTTTTAATCTGCCAGGGGGGAACACTGAAGCTTTCTTT.

The genes are TRBV11-3 and TRBJ1-1, with 11 bases matching TRBD1. V was pared by 5 bases and J by 5 bases, with 4 bases of the junction left unmatched. The length of the CDR3 is 14 residues. Germline V CDR1 and CDR2: SGHNT, YENEEA. CDR3 region: CASSVGQGATEAFF. CDR3 DNA: TGTGCCAGCAGCGTCGGACAGGGGGCGACTGAAGCTTTCTTT.

The gene calls are TRBV6-8 and TRBJ1-4; TRBD1 aligns across 8 bases. Germline assignment: CDR1 MNHGY and CDR2 SAAAGT. After removal of 6 bases from V and 8 bases from J, the junction contained 11 bases not matched to a gene. The CDR3 is made up of 15 amino acids. Here the CDR3 reads CASRSNQGAREKLFF. The CDR3 DNA is TGTGCCAGCAGATCAAACCAGGGGGCGAGGGAAAAACTGTTTTTT.